These 27 T cell receptor beta chains were sequenced from one sample in a study of blood T cell repertoires in COVID-19. TCRdb's table, derived via immunoSEQ multiplex PCR, lists solely in-frame clones and lacks some. This table has around 190,000 clones, over 75% appearing once. Sequencing was carried out using peripheral blood. These receptors were taken from a man aged 45-60 years with COVID-19, enrolled during active disease.

The sample holds one count of this clone. The chain joins TRBV30 to TRBJ1-6, with D possibly being TRBD1 (5 bases). V was clipped by 4 bases and J by 4 bases, with 11 bases between them. CDR1 and CDR2 from the germline V gene are GTSNPN and SVGIG (reference sequence). The CDR3 sequence is 14 residues long. The chain's CDR3 is CAWIQGTYNSPLHF. In DNA form, the CDR3 reads TGTGCCTGGATTCAGGGTACTTATAATTCACCCCTCCACTTT.

The chain is built from TRBV3-1 (or the pseudogene TRBV3-2) and TRBJ1-2; D gene uncertain. This CDR3 spans 13 amino acids. V was cut by 0 bases and J by 8 bases, with 10 bases left in between. Germline V lookup: CDR1 LGHDT, CDR2 YNNKEL (reference sequence). The CDR3, as DNA: TGTGCCAGCAGCCAAGAAGTCCGAGGAGGCTACACCTTC. Translation: CASSQEVRGGYTF.

The genes are TRBV19 and TRBJ2-3; TRBD2 is a possible D gene (6 bases). Germline assignment: CDR1 LNHDA and CDR2 SQIVND (reference sequence). The CDR3 totals 14 residues. With 3 bases removed from V and 8 bases from J, the gap between germline ends came to 15 bases. In nucleotides, the CDR3 is TGTGCCAGTAGTATGGAGGGTAAGGAAGGTACGCAGTATTTT. It is translated as CASSMEGKEGTQYF.

The V gene is TRBV7-3, the J gene TRBJ2-1; D not resolved. The V and J ends lost 1 base and 5 bases respectively, with 6 bases between them. CDR1 SGHTA and CDR2 FQGTGA come from the germline V gene. There are 13 residues in the CDR3. The CDR3 bases are TGTGCCAGCAGCTTAATCCCCAACAATGAGCAGTTCTTC. This codes for CASSLIPNNEQFF.

This sequence joins TRBV28 and TRBJ2-2; the match to TRBD1 covers 10 bases. The germline V gene encodes CDR1 MDHEN and CDR2 SYDVKM. The CDR3 length is 16 residues. V trimming: 4 bases; J trimming: 7 bases; junction bases outside the gene matches: 9. CDR3 loop: CASSSMTGGAGGELFF. The CDR3 bases are TGTGCCAGCAGTTCAATGACAGGGGGCGCGGGCGGGGAGCTGTTTTTT.

The V and J genes are TRBV6-2 or TRBV6-3 and TRBJ2-5, with a possible D match to TRBD1 (6 bases). Germline V gene lookup returns CDR1 MNHEY and CDR2 SVGEGT. V lost 4 bases to trimming and J lost 2 bases, with 14 bases between them. The CDR3 runs 15 residues. This CDR3 is CASSSQTGPQETQYF. The CDR3 region has the DNA TGTGCCAGCAGTTCTCAGACAGGTCCTCAAGAGACCCAGTACTTC.

The chain links TRBV10-1 to TRBJ2-1; 11 bases line up with TRBD2. With V trimmed by 0 bases and J by 7 bases, 2 bases remained unmatched. Germline CDR1 WNHNN, CDR2 SYGVQD (reference sequence). The length of the CDR3 is 15 residues. The CDR3 DNA sequence: TGCGCCAGCAGTGAGTCCACTAGCGGGAGTAATGAGCAGTTCTTC. Protein: CASSESTSGSNEQFF.

This chain connects TRBV3-1 (or the pseudogene TRBV3-2) to TRBJ1-5; 7 nucleotides align to TRBD1. There are 13 residues in the CDR3. Germline loops: CDR1 LGHDT, CDR2 YNNKEL (reference sequence). Trimming at V came to 4 bases and at J to 7 bases, leaving 4 bases not matched to a gene. In DNA, the CDR3 is TGTGCCAGCAGCCTACAGGGGATCCAGCCCCAGCATTTT. It translates to CASSLQGIQPQHF.

This chain joins TRBV7-3 and TRBJ2-3; D might be TRBD2 (6 bases). Trimming cost V 2 bases and J 2 bases, with 14 bases left between them. This CDR3 is built from 16 residues. Germline V CDR1 and CDR2: SGHTA, FQGTGA. DNA for the CDR3: TGTGCCAGCAGCTTACGGGCGGGATCTCACACAGATACGCAGTATTTT. Encoded protein: CASSLRAGSHTDTQYF.

As for this clone: The same CDR3 arises from other DNA sequences in this sample as well. The chain employs TRBV4-1 and TRBJ1-6; D not certain. The germline CDR1 and CDR2 sequences are MGHRA and YSYEKL. This CDR3 has 13 residues. Trimming pared 0 bases from V and 9 bases from J, leaving 6 bases between. CDR3 sequence: CASSQDSGSPLHF. CDR3 nucleotide sequence: TGCGCCAGCAGCCAAGATTCCGGTTCACCCCTCCACTTT.

This chain connects TRBV3-1 (or the pseudogene TRBV3-2) to TRBJ1-4; D ambiguous. Trimming cost V 2 bases and J 3 bases, with 16 bases left between them. The CDR3 is made up of 17 amino acids. Looked up from germline, CDR1 is LGHDT and CDR2 is YNNKEL (reference sequence). The CDR3 DNA is TGTGCCAGCAGCCAAAGTTGGAGAGGGTCTTCTAATGAAAAACTGTTTTTT. Its translation is CASSQSWRGSSNEKLFF.

The V gene is TRBV4-3, the J gene TRBJ1-1; 9 bases agree with TRBD1. Trimming removed 1 base from V and 0 bases from J; junction bases left unmatched: 6. This CDR3 has 17 amino acids. Germline V lookup: CDR1 LGHNA, CDR2 YSLEER. The CDR3 reads CASSQVAGTGMNTEAFF. The CDR3 coding sequence is TGCGCCAGCAGCCAAGTAGCCGGGACAGGGATGAACACTGAAGCTTTCTTT.

The J gene is TRBJ2-1, the V gene TRBV6-5; 8 bases match TRBD2. Germline loops: CDR1 MNHEY, CDR2 SVGAGI. V dropped 6 bases and J dropped 0; count of bases not matched to a gene: 4. This CDR3 region has 15 residues. The CDR3 DNA follows: TGTGCCAGCAGAAAGAGCGGGGGCTCCTACAATGAGCAGTTCTTC. As protein: CASRKSGGSYNEQFF.

The chain couples TRBV27 to TRBJ2-1; 7 positions match TRBD2. The CDR3 contains 16 residues. The junction had 8 bases not matched to a gene; V was cut back by 3 bases and J by 3 bases. The germline V gene has CDR1 MNHEY and CDR2 SMNVEV (reference sequence). The CDR3 DNA follows: TGTGCCAGCAGTTTGCTAGCGGCGGTACACTACAATGAGCAGTTCTTC. Translated: CASSLLAAVHYNEQFF.

J is TRBJ2-7 and V is TRBV5-1; 8 nucleotides match TRBD1. J gave up 4 bases and V 6 bases, and 12 bases lay outside the gene matches. The CDR3 is made up of 15 amino acids. The V gene's germline CDR1 is SGHRS and CDR2 YFSETQ. Here the CDR3 reads CASTQTGQEEYEQYF. In DNA, the CDR3 is TGCGCCAGCACCCAGACGGGACAGGAGGAATACGAGCAGTACTTC. The variable domain in full, completed from reference TRBV5-1 and TRBJ2-7, reads KAGVTQTPRYLIKTRGQQVTLSCSPISGHRSVSWYQQTPGQGLQFLFEYFSETQRNKGNFPGRFSGRQFSNSRSEMNVSTLELGDSALYLCASTQTGQEEYEQYFGPGTRLTVT.

The rearrangement joins TRBV4-1 to TRBJ1-3, with D possibly matching TRBD1 (6 bases). The V end was cut by 1 base, the J end by 4 bases, with 11 bases between. In germline, CDR1 is MGHRA, CDR2 YSYEKL. The CDR3 length is 15 residues. CDR3 residues: CASSQAPQGGNTIYF. CDR3 nucleotide sequence: TGCGCCAGCAGCCAAGCACCCCAGGGGGGAAACACCATATATTTT.

V is TRBV19 and J is TRBJ2-3; 9 bases are shared with TRBD2. Germline values: CDR1 LNHDA, CDR2 SQIVND (reference sequence). After removal of 1 base from V and 0 bases from J, the junction contained 5 bases not matched to a gene. The CDR3 covers 17 residues. For the CDR3, the DNA is TGTGCCAGTAGTATAGTAGGCGGGAGGGCGAGCACAGATACGCAGTATTTT. Translated: CASSIVGGRASTDTQYF.

The chain is built from TRBV28 and TRBJ2-3; D not certain. The germline gives CDR1 MDHEN, CDR2 SYDVKM. V was pared by 2 bases and J by 0 bases, with 9 bases between. CDR3 length: 15 amino acids. The chain's CDR3 is CASSLISTSTDTQYF. Written as DNA, the CDR3 is TGTGCCAGCAGTTTAATTTCTACTAGCACAGATACGCAGTATTTT.

The chain links TRBV15 to TRBJ1-2; 8 bases map to TRBD1. Germline values: CDR1 LNHNV, CDR2 YYDKDF (reference sequence). The CDR3 is 15 residues long. Germline trimming cut 2 bases from V and 7 bases from J; bases unmatched to any gene: 9. CDR3 loop: CATSRPGQGFGGYTF. The CDR3, as DNA: TGTGCCACCAGCAGACCAGGACAGGGTTTTGGTGGCTACACCTTC.

There are a few counts of this clone. This chain connects TRBV6-5 to TRBJ2-4; 7 positions match TRBD2. The length of the CDR3 is 13 residues. Per the germline V gene, CDR1 is MNHEY and CDR2 is SVGAGI. Unmatched junction bases numbered 6, after V lost 4 bases and J lost 9 bases. The CDR3 region is CASSFGGGSIQYF. DNA of the CDR3: TGTGCCAGCAGTTTCGGCGGGGGATCCATTCAGTACTTC.

The genes are TRBV3-1 (or the pseudogene TRBV3-2) and TRBJ2-3; TRBD1 is a possible D gene (6 bases). The germline CDR1 and CDR2 sequences are LGHDT and YNNKEL (reference sequence). Trimming left V 4 bases short and J 3 bases short, with 20 bases between. This CDR3 spans 17 amino acids. The CDR3 region is CASSPDSWTVGTDTQYF. As DNA, the CDR3 is TGTGCCAGCAGCCCCGATTCGTGGACAGTCGGGACAGATACGCAGTATTTT.

V usage is TRBV29-1 and J usage is TRBJ1-4, with D possibly matching TRBD1 (5 bases). V was cut by 6 bases and J by 6 bases, with 11 bases left in between. The CDR3 contains 12 residues. Per the germline V gene, CDR1 is SQVTM and CDR2 is ANQGSEA. Here the CDR3 DNA reads TGCAGCGTCGGCGGGGGAGATGAAAAACTGTTTTTT. The encoded protein is CSVGGGDEKLFF.

The V and J genes are TRBV19 and TRBJ1-5; D uncertain. V gave up 5 bases and J gave up 7 bases, with 18 bases separating them. This CDR3 is built from 15 residues. Germline lookup yields CDR1 LNHDA and CDR2 SQIVND (reference sequence). The CDR3 sequence: CASSPQPSSRQPQHF. CDR3 DNA: TGTGCCAGTAGTCCCCAGCCCTCTTCGAGGCAGCCCCAGCATTTT.

The CDR3 is CASSTTYEQYF. The CDR3 DNA follows: TGTGCCAGCAGCACTACCTACGAGCAGTACTTC. The rearrangement links TRBV12-3 or TRBV12-4 to TRBJ2-7; the D is unclear. The CDR3 is 11 residues long. V lost 6 bases, J lost 2 bases, and 5 bases lay in between.

The chain is built from TRBV29-1 and TRBJ2-1; perhaps TRBD2 as D (5 bases). Between the trimmed V and J ends, which lost 5 bases and 0 bases, there was a span of 17 bases. Looked up from germline, CDR1 is SQVTM and CDR2 is ANQGSEA. The CDR3 length is 16 residues. CDR3 region: CSVRAALTPSYNEQFF. The DNA of the CDR3 is TGCAGCGTTCGAGCGGCCCTTACCCCCTCCTACAATGAGCAGTTCTTC.

By sample share, this clone is medium-sized. The chain uses TRBV15 and TRBJ2-7; TRBD2 might be the D (6 bases). V was shortened by 9 bases and J by 0 bases, with 18 bases between the two germline ends. The CDR3 contains 15 residues. Germline V gene data show CDR1 as LNHNV and CDR2 as YYDKDF (reference sequence). CDR3 region: CATRRGRPSSYEQYF. The DNA for the CDR3 is TGTGCCACTAGACGGGGGAGACCGAGCTCCTACGAGCAGTACTTC.

The V call is TRBV7-2, the J call TRBJ2-2, with 9 positions matching TRBD2. CDR1 is SGHTA and CDR2 is FQGNSA in the germline V gene. The J segment lost 0 bases and the V segment lost 4 bases, leaving 6 bases of the junction unmatched. The CDR3 covers 17 residues. The CDR3 nucleotides read TGTGCCAGCAGCTCTTTTAGCGGGGGCCCGAACACCGGGGAGCTGTTTTTT. It is translated as CASSSFSGGPNTGELFF.